This TCR beta chain was observed in a study of blood T cells in healthy people across ages. PCR was performed a second time for roughly 7 to 11 cycles using a sample-barcoded 5' primer and a J-beta primer mix. TCRdb analysed the 5' RACE reads with MiXCR anew, one entry per CDR3 protein. The sample consists of 1.5 million to 2 million distinct CDR3 sequences, roughly 52% of them appearing once. This clonotype was seen once. There are 15 residues in the CDR3. The V and J ends lost 0 bases and 10 bases, in that order; junction bases with no gene match: 13. Per the germline V gene, CDR1 is DFQATT and CDR2 is SNEGSKA (reference sequence).

J is TRBJ1-2 and V is TRBV20-1; 8 bases are shared with TRBD1. The TCR was taken from a woman aged 40 to 50 in good health. Input material: blood. The CDR3 DNA reads as TGCAGTGCTAGAGATTTAAACAGGGGGACCCCTTCCTACACCTTC. Translating gives CSARDLNRGTPSYTF.